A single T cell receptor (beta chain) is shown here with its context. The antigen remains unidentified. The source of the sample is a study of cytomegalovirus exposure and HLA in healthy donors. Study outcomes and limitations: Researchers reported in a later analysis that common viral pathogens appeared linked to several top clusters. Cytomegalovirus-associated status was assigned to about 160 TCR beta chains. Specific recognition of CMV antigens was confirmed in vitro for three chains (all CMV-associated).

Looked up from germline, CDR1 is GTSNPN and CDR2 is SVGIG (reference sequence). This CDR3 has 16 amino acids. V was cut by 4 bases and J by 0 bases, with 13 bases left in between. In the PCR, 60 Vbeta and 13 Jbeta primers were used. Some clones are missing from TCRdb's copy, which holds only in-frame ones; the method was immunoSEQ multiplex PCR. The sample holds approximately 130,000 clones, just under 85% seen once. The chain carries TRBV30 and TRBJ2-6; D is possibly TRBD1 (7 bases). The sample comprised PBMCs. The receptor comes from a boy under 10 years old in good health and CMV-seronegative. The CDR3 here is CAWTGGGLSGANVLTF. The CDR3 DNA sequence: TGTGCCTGGACAGGGGGAGGACTCTCTGGGGCCAACGTCCTGACTTTC.